These T cell receptor beta chains were read from a single sample in a study of T cell responses to AZD1222 COVID-19 vaccine. The method was immunoSEQ multiplex PCR; TCRdb's version includes in-frame clones alone and lacks a portion of them. The sample shows approximately 100,000 clones, about 89% of them seen only once. The sample consisted of peripheral blood, taken on day 0 of AZD1222 vaccination. The source of these receptors is an adult in good health. Both conserved end residues are part of each CDR3. A D gene is named only where the DNA matches it firmly. Rows give clone size only sometimes, using once, few, many, or a class for an expanded clone.

>TRBJ2-6|-|-|TRBV24-1
TGTGCCACCAGTGATAAGGCTCCTGGGGCCAACGTCCTGACTTTC
CATSDKAPGANVLTF
>TRBJ2-7|-|-|TRBV5-4
TGTGCCAGCAGCTCATACAGGGCCCCCTACGAGCAGTACTTC
CASSSYRAPYEQYF
>TRBJ2-7|-|-|TRBV6-5
TGTGCCAGCCGTAAAAAGGCAGAACTCTACGAGCAGTACTTC
CASRKKAELYEQYF
>TRBJ2-7|-|-|TRBV2
TGTGCCAGACGGGACGGTAGCTCCTACGAGCAGTACTTC
CARRDGSSYEQYF
>TRBJ2-7|-|TRBD2|TRBV7-2
TGTGCCAGCAGCACCGGACTAGCGGGGGGTTACGAGCAGTACTTC
CASSTGLAGGYEQYF
>TRBJ2-7|-|-|TRBV9
TGTGCCAGCAGCGTAGAATCCCACGGCTCCTACGAGCAGTACTTC
CASSVESHGSYEQYF
>TRBJ1-2|-|-|TRBV30
TGTGCCTGGAGGTCCTACGGGTATGGCTACACCTTC
CAWRSYGYGYTF
>TRBJ2-1|-|-|TRBV5-4
TGTGCCAGCAGTTCCCTCGGGGACCCCTACAATGAGCAGTTCTTC
CASSSLGDPYNEQFF
>TRBJ1-2|once|-|TRBV30
TGTGCCCAACAGGGTCAGGACTATAAGAACTATGGCTACACCTTC
CAQQGQDYKNYGYTF
>TRBJ2-1|-|TRBD2|TRBV5-6
TGTGCCAGCAGCTTGTTCCGGGGAGGGCTCTACAATGAGCAGTTCTTC
CASSLFRGGLYNEQFF
>TRBJ1-2|-|TRBD1|TRBV24-1
TGTGCCACCAGCCATCAAGGGGGCGGGCACTATGGCTACACCTTC
CATSHQGGGHYGYTF
>TRBJ1-1|once|-|TRBV2
TGTGCCAGCAGTTACAGGGTGGCGAACACTGAAGCTTTCTTT
CASSYRVANTEAFF
>TRBJ1-1|-|TRBD1|TRBV5-1
TGCGCCAGCAGCTCCGGGACAGTCTTGAACACTGAAGCTTTCTTT
CASSSGTVLNTEAFF
>TRBJ2-5|once|TRBD2|TRBV7-6
TGTGCCAGCAGCTTAGGGACTAGCGGGGGGGTTAGCCCCGAGACCCAGTACTTC
CASSLGTSGGVSPETQYF
>TRBJ1-5|-|-|TRBV9
TGTGCCAGCAGCGTAGAGGGTAGCAATCAGCCCCAGCATTTT
CASSVEGSNQPQHF
>TRBJ1-1|-|-|TRBV4-3
TGCGCCAGCAGCCAAGATGGGGTCATGAACACTGAAGCTTTCTTT
CASSQDGVMNTEAFF
>TRBJ2-3|-|-|TRBV7-2
TGTGCCAGCAGCTTAGGTGGACCACGCGATGATACGCAGTATTTT
CASSLGGPRDDTQYF
>TRBJ2-1|-|-|TRBV5-8
TGTGCCAGCAGCTTGATTCGCGGGGTCTCCTACAATGAGCAGTTCTTC
CASSLIRGVSYNEQFF
>TRBJ2-3|-|-|TRBV6-5
TGTGCCACCCTGTTGGCCGGCGCAGATACGCAGTATTTT
CATLLAGADTQYF
>TRBJ2-3|once|-|TRBV28
TGTGCCAGCAGTTTAGGGGGTTTGACAGATACGCAGTATTTT
CASSLGGLTDTQYF
>TRBJ2-4|-|-|TRBV7-2
TGTGCCAGCAGCTTATGGAGGGGGGGGAAAAGCAAAAACATTCAGTACTTC
CASSLWRGGKSKNIQYF
>TRBJ2-7|once|-|TRBV10-3
TGTGCCATCAGTGAGCCTAACAGGGACGAGCAGTACTTC
CAISEPNRDEQYF
>TRBJ2-7|-|-|TRBV6-4
TGTGCCAGCAGTGACTTCTGGACGGGGGTAGGGGAGCAGTACTTC
CASSDFWTGVGEQYF
>TRBJ1-2|-|-|TRBV27
TGTGCCAGCAGTTTCTCGGGTCCCCACTATGGCTACACCTTC
CASSFSGPHYGYTF
>TRBJ1-5|-|-|TRBV3-1/TRBV3-2
TGTGCCAGCAGCCAAGAAACAGGGCCGGGCAATCAGCCCCAGCATTTT
CASSQETGPGNQPQHF
>TRBJ1-2|-|-|TRBV4-1
TGCGCCAGCAGCCAAGATAAAGGTGAAGGCCGAGGTCAGGCTAACTATGGCTACACCTTC
CASSQDKGEGRGQANYGYTF
>TRBJ1-4|-|-|TRBV7-2
TGTGCCAGCAGCACTGACCCAGGGCTCAATGAAAAACTGTTTTTT
CASSTDPGLNEKLFF
>TRBJ2-7|-|TRBD1|TRBV7-2
TGTGCCAGCAGCTTACAGGGGGCTAGTTCCTCCTACGAGCAGTACTTC
CASSLQGASSSYEQYF
>TRBJ1-5|once|-|TRBV19
TGTGCCAGTACCCGGGACCGTCAGCCCCAGCATTTT
CASTRDRQPQHF
>TRBJ1-5|-|-|TRBV6-5
TGTGCCAGCAGCGTAGCTAGGGGAGCCCAGCATTTT
CASSVARGAQHF
>TRBJ1-2|-|-|TRBV6-5
TGTGCCAGAGGGACGGATTATGGCTACACCTTC
CARGTDYGYTF
>TRBJ1-2|-|TRBD1|TRBV18
TGTGCCAGCTCACCACTCGAGGGGGCGAAGAACTATGGCTACACCTTC
CASSPLEGAKNYGYTF
>TRBJ2-2|-|-|TRBV9
TGTGCCAGCAGCCGGAAGGGGGGGCGGACCGGGGAGCTGTTTTTT
CASSRKGGRTGELFF
>TRBJ1-1|-|-|TRBV5-6
TGTGCCAGCAGGTTGATGCAGTTCAGGGCGAACACTGAAGCTTTCTTT
CASRLMQFRANTEAFF
>TRBJ1-5|-|-|TRBV7-2
TGTGCCAGCAGCTTTACCGCGCGAGCCGATCAGCCCCAGCATTTT
CASSFTARADQPQHF
>TRBJ1-1|-|-|TRBV7-2
TGTGCCAGCAGCCCAGATGCCACTGAAGCTTTCTTT
CASSPDATEAFF
>TRBJ2-7|-|-|TRBV6-5
TGTGCCAGCAGGAAGACAGGGACTTTCGAGCAGTACTTC
CASRKTGTFEQYF
>TRBJ2-7|-|TRBD2|TRBV5-6
TGTGCCAGCAGCATACCGGGACTAGCGGGGGGAATCGACGAGCAGTACTTC
CASSIPGLAGGIDEQYF
>TRBJ1-6|few|TRBD1|TRBV12-5
TGTGCTAGTGGTTCGGTCGGCAACAGGGGGCCCGGCTCCTATAATTCACCCCTCCACTTT
CASGSVGNRGPGSYNSPLHF
>TRBJ1-1|-|-|TRBV5-4
TGTGCCAGCAGCTTAAGTGGAGGGAACACTGAAGCTTTCTTT
CASSLSGGNTEAFF
>TRBJ2-5|-|-|TRBV5-4
TGTGCCAGCAGCCCTCCCGAGACCCAGTACTTC
CASSPPETQYF
>TRBJ2-7|-|-|TRBV2
TGTGCCAGCAAAATGGTCTCCTACGAGCAGTACTTC
CASKMVSYEQYF
>TRBJ2-2|-|-|TRBV12-3/TRBV12-4
TGTGCCACCAACAGAGGGACCGGGGAGCTGTTTTTT
CATNRGTGELFF
>TRBJ1-1|-|TRBD1|TRBV6-5
TGTGCCAGCACCTCGGACAGGGGGCTCACTGAAGCTTTCTTT
CASTSDRGLTEAFF
>TRBJ2-7|-|-|TRBV19
TGTGCCAGTAGTCTCTTATCAGGGAGCGAGCAGTACTTC
CASSLLSGSEQYF
>TRBJ2-7|-|-|TRBV5-1
TGCGCCAGCAGCTTGGTGGTGCTTCCCTACGAGCAGTACTTC
CASSLVVLPYEQYF
>TRBJ2-7|-|-|TRBV30
TGTGCCTGGAGTTCCAGGGTGGACGAGCAGTACTTC
CAWSSRVDEQYF
>TRBJ2-5|-|-|TRBV3-1/TRBV3-2
TGTGCCAGCAGCCCCCTCCGGGCAAAAGAGACCCAGTACTTC
CASSPLRAKETQYF
>TRBJ1-3|-|-|TRBV5-4
TGTGCCAGCAGCTTGGATGACGGAAACACCATATATTTT
CASSLDDGNTIYF
>TRBJ1-1|-|-|TRBV29-1
TGCAGCGGAGTAGGGGGGCAGGCCACTGAAGCTTTCTTT
CSGVGGQATEAFF
>TRBJ1-3|-|TRBD1|TRBV7-9
TGTGCCAGCAGCCTCCGGACAGGGTCAATTGGAAACACCATATATTTT
CASSLRTGSIGNTIYF
>TRBJ1-3|-|TRBD1|TRBV19
TGTGCCAGTATCGGGAGGGGGCTCTCTGGAAACACCATATATTTT
CASIGRGLSGNTIYF
>TRBJ2-3|-|TRBD1|TRBV9
TGTGCCAGCAGCGTAGTAGGGGGCCAGGAAACGCAGTATTTT
CASSVVGGQETQYF
>TRBJ2-3|-|-|TRBV5-5
TGTGCCAGCAGCTTGGGAGGGGGAGGACCCACAGATACGCAGTATTTT
CASSLGGGGPTDTQYF
>TRBJ1-6|-|-|TRBV4-2
TGTGCCAGCAGCCAAGCGGCTCGGGGGACTGCCGTAAATTCACCCCTCCACTTT
CASSQAARGTAVNSPLHF